This TCR beta chain was documented in a study of CD8 T cells in ankylosing spondylitis. As to this clonotype: Its antigen is still unknown.

TCRdb called the 5' RACE reads again in MiXCR, with one record for every CDR3 protein. This sample yields around 250,000 distinct CDR3 sequences, of which 15% to 20% are seen a single time; 25% to 40% belongs to the top ten. The CDR3 totals 14 residues. V was clipped by 5 bases and J by 6 bases, with 16 bases between them. Looked up from germline, CDR1 is MGHRA and CDR2 is YSYEKL. Study-wide results and limits: Clones that were linked to disease were CD8+ and were relatively rare in peripheral blood.

The sequencing sample was made of blood, either unsorted or a sorted T cell fraction (not recorded which). The chain couples TRBV4-1 to TRBJ1-1; a possible D gene is TRBD1 (6 bases). The sequence was obtained from a male donor with ankylosing spondylitis or in good health (not recorded which). The CDR3 sequence: CASSKSGDIAEAFF. CDR3 nucleotide sequence: TGCGCCAGCAGCAAATCAGGGGATATCGCTGAAGCTTTCTTT.